This paragraph reports one TCR beta chain. Its specificity is not known. This CDR3 region has 13 residues. The germline V gene encodes CDR1 KGHSH and CDR2 LQKENI. V was cut by 2 bases and J by 9 bases, with 11 bases left in between. This sample stems from a study of shared clonotypes between healthy human individuals. General study points: Large sequencing depth failed to make sorted-subset sequencing complete, rarefaction showed. The study found roughly 5% of naive CD4 clonotypes shared across several donors.

Original analysis: ImmunoSEQ junction-only sequences lacked quality scores, so their filtering differed. Measured with immunoSEQ multiplex PCR; TCRdb has only the in-frame clones, and not every one. From that table come the V and J calls and clone size; the DNA was used to work out D and trimming. The sample has approximately 1.5 million clones, 95% to 99% seen once. The authors divided CD4+ cells into CD45RA+ naive and CD45RA-negative memory subsets. The chain links TRBV18 to TRBJ2-1, with D possibly being TRBD2 (5 bases). This clonotype was sampled from a man aged 30 to 45 in good health. The sample comprised naive CD4+ T cells sorted from blood. Subset denoted: CD45RA+ positively selected. The CDR3 reads CASSPRERSEQFF. Written as DNA, the CDR3 is TGTGCCAGCTCACCAAGGGAGCGGAGTGAGCAGTTCTTC.